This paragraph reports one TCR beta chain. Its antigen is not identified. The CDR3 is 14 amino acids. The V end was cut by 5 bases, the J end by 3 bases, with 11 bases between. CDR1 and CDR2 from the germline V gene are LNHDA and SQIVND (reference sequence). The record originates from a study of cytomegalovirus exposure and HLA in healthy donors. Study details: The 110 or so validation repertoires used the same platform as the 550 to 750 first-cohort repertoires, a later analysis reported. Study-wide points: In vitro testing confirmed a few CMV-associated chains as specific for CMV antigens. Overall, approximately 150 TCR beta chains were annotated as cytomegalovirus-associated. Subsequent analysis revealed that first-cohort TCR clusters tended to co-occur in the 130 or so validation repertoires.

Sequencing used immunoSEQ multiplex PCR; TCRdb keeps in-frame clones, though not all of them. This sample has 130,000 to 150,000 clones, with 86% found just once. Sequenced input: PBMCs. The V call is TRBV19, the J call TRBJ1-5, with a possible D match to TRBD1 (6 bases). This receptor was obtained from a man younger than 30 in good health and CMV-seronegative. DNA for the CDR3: TGTGCCAGTAGTCTCCGGGACACCAATCAGCCCCAGCATTTT. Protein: CASSLRDTNQPQHF.